What follows is one T cell receptor (beta chain) and its context. What it recognizes is unknown. A junction boundary mismatches the germline segment, possibly from a read error. Naive CD4+ T cells were purified with Tregs depleted by CD25. This CDR3 is 14 amino acids long. Per the germline V gene, CDR1 is DFQATT and CDR2 is SNEGSKA (reference sequence). The study, taken as a whole, reports: The larger cohort examined one V-J beta rearrangement, not whole repertoires. Greatest tumor Treg TCR overlap was with tumor naive CD4+ cells.

After constant-region reverse-primer amplification, full-length variable regions underwent semi-nested PCR with Nested Universal Primer A. TCRdb itself ran the 5' RACE reads through MiXCR, one entry per CDR3 protein. The sample records about 55,000 distinct CDR3 sequences, roughly 17% being singletons. The sequence was obtained from a female donor with breast cancer. The rearrangement uses TRBV20-1 and TRBJ1-2; weak D call: TRBD1 (6 bases). Sequenced sample: naive CD4+ T cells sorted from blood. Subset denoted: naive CD4+ T cells, CD4+CD45RA+CD25-. DNA for the CDR3: TGCGGTGCTGGGGGGGGCAGGGCTAACTATGGCTACACCTTC. Encoded protein: CGAGGGRANYGYTF.